This TCR beta chain was retrieved from a study of neurological immune-mediated disorders. The unsorted libraries were made from 2 million PBMCs kept at -80 C. V shed 4 bases and J 4 bases; nucleotides not matched to a gene: 13. Germline V gene lookup returns CDR1 MDHEN and CDR2 SYDVKM. The CDR3 loop spans 17 amino acids. This clonotype was seen ten or more times. Its antigen is unidentified. Overall study results and limits: The repertoires of 18 of 34 multiple sclerosis patients fell into one related-CDR3 cluster (a possible signature) under phylogenetic grouping. As far as clinical or MRI features were concerned, none was associated with the multiple sclerosis repertoire cluster.

The cDNA was generated through 5'RACE incorporating 10-nucleotide random UMIs. TCRdb re-derived calls from the 5' RACE reads in MiXCR, one entry per CDR3 protein. The sample yields about 27,000 distinct CDR3 sequences, around 3.2% seen once. This chain uses TRBV28 with TRBJ1-2; 9 bases fit TRBD1. The sample comprised PBMCs. The sequence came from a woman in her twenties or thirties with multiple sclerosis. The CDR3 sequence: CASSSPGQGIEPYGYTF. Written as DNA, the CDR3 is TGTGCCAGCAGTTCACCGGGACAGGGTATAGAACCCTATGGCTACACCTTC.